Listed below are T cell receptor beta chains from one sample, sequenced in a study of cytomegalovirus exposure and HLA in healthy donors. The data were produced by immunoSEQ multiplex PCR, yet TCRdb's version contains in-frame clones alone and is incomplete. Of about 200,000 clones in the sample, about 76% were seen once. Sequencing was performed on PBMCs. Receptors originate from a male donor in good health and CMV-seropositive. Both conserved end residues are part of each CDR3. Each record gives: J gene, clone size, V gene, D gene, CDR3 protein, CDR3 DNA. A D gene is named only where the DNA matches it firmly. Where a row states a size, it is once, few, many or the class of an expanded clone; other rows omit it.

J gene: TRBJ1-1
clone size: .
V gene: TRBV7-2
D gene: .
CDR3 protein: CASSDRRILTEAFF
CDR3 DNA: TGTGCCAGCAGCGATCGGAGGATATTGACTGAAGCTTTCTTT

J gene: TRBJ1-5
clone size: few
V gene: TRBV18
D gene: TRBD1
CDR3 protein: CASSPLGTGNQPQHF
CDR3 DNA: TGTGCCAGCTCACCCCTCGGGACAGGTAATCAGCCCCAGCATTTT

J gene: TRBJ2-1
clone size: .
V gene: TRBV4-2
D gene: .
CDR3 protein: CASSQDRSSYNEQFF
CDR3 DNA: TGTGCCAGCAGCCAAGATAGGAGCTCCTACAATGAGCAGTTCTTC

J gene: TRBJ1-1
clone size: .
V gene: TRBV7-3
D gene: .
CDR3 protein: CASSLTLTGNTEAFF
CDR3 DNA: TGTGCCAGCAGCTTAACCCTGACAGGGAACACTGAAGCTTTCTTT

J gene: TRBJ2-3
clone size: .
V gene: TRBV7-9
D gene: TRBD2
CDR3 protein: CASSFGSGGTTDTQYF
CDR3 DNA: TGTGCCAGCAGCTTTGGGTCGGGAGGAACCACAGATACGCAGTATTTT

J gene: TRBJ2-1
clone size: .
V gene: TRBV4-1
D gene: TRBD2
CDR3 protein: CASSQGGSRANEQFF
CDR3 DNA: TGCGCCAGCAGCCAAGGCGGGAGTAGGGCCAATGAGCAGTTCTTC

J gene: TRBJ2-2
clone size: .
V gene: TRBV10-3
D gene: .
CDR3 protein: CAISATRDTGELFF
CDR3 DNA: TGTGCCATCAGTGCCACCCGGGACACCGGGGAGCTGTTTTTT

J gene: TRBJ2-1
clone size: once
V gene: TRBV9
D gene: .
CDR3 protein: CASSVGRNFPIWEQFF
CDR3 DNA: TGTGCCAGCAGCGTAGGGAGAAACTTCCCTATCTGGGAGCAGTTCTTC

J gene: TRBJ2-2
clone size: once
V gene: TRBV27
D gene: TRBD1
CDR3 protein: CASSFHNLTGVRTGELFF
CDR3 DNA: TGTGCCAGCAGTTTCCACAACCTCACAGGGGTTCGCACCGGGGAGCTGTTTTTT

J gene: TRBJ2-3
clone size: .
V gene: TRBV11-3
D gene: TRBD2
CDR3 protein: CASSLALPGGPGDTQYF
CDR3 DNA: TGTGCCAGCAGCTTAGCGCTTCCGGGAGGGCCAGGAGATACGCAGTATTTT

J gene: TRBJ2-6
clone size: few
V gene: TRBV7-2
D gene: TRBD2
CDR3 protein: CASSSRGGGGFSGANVLTF
CDR3 DNA: TGTGCCAGCAGCTCCCGGGGGGGCGGCGGGTTCTCTGGGGCCAACGTCCTGACTTTC

J gene: TRBJ1-3
clone size: .
V gene: TRBV5-5
D gene: .
CDR3 protein: CASSRSGTSSGNTIYF
CDR3 DNA: TGTGCCAGCAGCCGATCCGGGACTAGCTCTGGAAACACCATATATTTT

J gene: TRBJ2-3
clone size: few
V gene: TRBV9
D gene: TRBD1
CDR3 protein: CASSAGQGSTDTQYF
CDR3 DNA: TGTGCCAGCAGCGCCGGACAGGGTTCGACAGATACGCAGTATTTT